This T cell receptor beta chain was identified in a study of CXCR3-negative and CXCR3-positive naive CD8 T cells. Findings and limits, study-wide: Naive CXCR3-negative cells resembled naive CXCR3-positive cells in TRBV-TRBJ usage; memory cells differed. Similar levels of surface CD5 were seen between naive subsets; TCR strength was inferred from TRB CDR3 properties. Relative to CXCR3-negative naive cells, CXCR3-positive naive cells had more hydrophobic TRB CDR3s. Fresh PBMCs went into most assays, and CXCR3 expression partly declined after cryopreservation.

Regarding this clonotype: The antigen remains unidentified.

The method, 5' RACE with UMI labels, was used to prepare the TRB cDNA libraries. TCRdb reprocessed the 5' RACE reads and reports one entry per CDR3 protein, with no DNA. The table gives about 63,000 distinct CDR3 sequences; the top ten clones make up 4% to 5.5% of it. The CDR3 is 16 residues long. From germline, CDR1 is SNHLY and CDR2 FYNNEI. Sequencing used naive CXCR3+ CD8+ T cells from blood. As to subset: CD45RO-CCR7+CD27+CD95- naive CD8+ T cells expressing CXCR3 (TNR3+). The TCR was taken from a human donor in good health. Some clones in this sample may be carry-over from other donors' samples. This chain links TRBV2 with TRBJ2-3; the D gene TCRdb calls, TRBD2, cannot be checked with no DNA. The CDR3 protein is CASSEALRGRSDTQYF.